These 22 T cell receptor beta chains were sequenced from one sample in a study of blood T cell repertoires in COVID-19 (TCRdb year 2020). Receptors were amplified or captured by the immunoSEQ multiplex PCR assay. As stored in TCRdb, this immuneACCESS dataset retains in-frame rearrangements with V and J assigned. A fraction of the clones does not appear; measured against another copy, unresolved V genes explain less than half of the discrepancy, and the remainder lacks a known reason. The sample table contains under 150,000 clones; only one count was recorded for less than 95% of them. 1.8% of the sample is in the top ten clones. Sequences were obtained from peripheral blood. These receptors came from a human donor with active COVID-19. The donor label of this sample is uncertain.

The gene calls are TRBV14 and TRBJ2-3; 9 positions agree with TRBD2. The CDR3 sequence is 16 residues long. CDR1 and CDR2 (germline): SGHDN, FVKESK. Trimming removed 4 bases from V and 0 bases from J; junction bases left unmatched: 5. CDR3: CASSPWRGGSTDTQYF. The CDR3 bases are TGTGCCAGCAGCCCTTGGCGGGGGGGTAGCACAGATACGCAGTATTTT.

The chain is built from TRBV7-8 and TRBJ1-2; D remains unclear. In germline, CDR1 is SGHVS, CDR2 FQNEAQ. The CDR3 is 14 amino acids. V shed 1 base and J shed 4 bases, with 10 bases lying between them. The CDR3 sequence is CASSLGSHSYGYTF. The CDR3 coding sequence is TGTGCCAGCAGCTTAGGCAGTCACAGCTATGGCTACACCTTC.

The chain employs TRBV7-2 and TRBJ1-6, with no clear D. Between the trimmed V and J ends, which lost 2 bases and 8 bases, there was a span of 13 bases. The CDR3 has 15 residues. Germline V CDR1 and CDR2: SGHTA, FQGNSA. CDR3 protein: CASSLTSVLDSPLHF. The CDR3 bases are TGTGCCAGCAGCTTAACGTCGGTTTTGGATTCACCCCTCCACTTT.

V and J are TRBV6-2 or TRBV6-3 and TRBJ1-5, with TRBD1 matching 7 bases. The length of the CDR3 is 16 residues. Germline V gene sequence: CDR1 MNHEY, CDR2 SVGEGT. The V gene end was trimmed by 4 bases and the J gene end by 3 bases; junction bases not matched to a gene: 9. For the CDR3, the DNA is TGTGCCAGCAGTTTTTTTAAACAGGGGTACAATCAGCCCCAGCATTTT. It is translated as CASSFFKQGYNQPQHF.

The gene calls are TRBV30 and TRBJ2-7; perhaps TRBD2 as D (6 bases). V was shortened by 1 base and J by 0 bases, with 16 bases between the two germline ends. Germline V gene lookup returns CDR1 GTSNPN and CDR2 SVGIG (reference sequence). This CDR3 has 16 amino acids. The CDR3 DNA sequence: TGTGCCTGGAGTGGCGGGGCGGGCCTATTCTCCTACGAGCAGTACTTC. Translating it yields CAWSGGAGLFSYEQYF.

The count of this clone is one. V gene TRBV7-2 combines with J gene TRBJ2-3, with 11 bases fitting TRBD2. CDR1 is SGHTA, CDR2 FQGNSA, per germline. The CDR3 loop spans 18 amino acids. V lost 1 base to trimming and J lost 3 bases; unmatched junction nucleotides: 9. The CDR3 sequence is CASSLGTLAGAATDTQYF. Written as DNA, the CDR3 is TGTGCCAGCAGCTTAGGTACACTAGCGGGGGCCGCTACAGATACGCAGTATTTT.

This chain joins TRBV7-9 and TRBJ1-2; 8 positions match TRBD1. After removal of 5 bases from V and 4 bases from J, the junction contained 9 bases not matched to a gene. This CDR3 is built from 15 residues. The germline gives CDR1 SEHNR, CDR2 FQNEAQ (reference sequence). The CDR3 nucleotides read TGTGCCAGCAGCGTCCCGGGACAGGAAATCTATGGCTACACCTTC. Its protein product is CASSVPGQEIYGYTF.

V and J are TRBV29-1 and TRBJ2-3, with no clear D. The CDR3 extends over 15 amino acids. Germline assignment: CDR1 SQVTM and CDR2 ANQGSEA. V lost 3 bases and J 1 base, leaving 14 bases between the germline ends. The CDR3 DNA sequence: TGCAGCGTTGAGGGTGGAGAAAGAGGCACAGATACGCAGTATTTT. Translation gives CSVEGGERGTDTQYF.

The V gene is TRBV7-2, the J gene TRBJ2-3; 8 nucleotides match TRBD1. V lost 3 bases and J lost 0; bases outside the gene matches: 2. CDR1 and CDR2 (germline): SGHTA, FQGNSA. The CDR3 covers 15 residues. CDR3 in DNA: TGTGCCAGCAGCTTCCGACAGGGGAGCACAGATACGCAGTATTTT. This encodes CASSFRQGSTDTQYF.

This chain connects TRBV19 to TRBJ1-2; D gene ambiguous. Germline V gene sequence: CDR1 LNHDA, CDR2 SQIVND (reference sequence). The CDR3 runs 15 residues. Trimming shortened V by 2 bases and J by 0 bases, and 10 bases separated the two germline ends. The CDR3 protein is CASSILNRSNYGYTF. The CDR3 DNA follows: TGTGCCAGTAGTATACTAAACCGTTCTAACTATGGCTACACCTTC.

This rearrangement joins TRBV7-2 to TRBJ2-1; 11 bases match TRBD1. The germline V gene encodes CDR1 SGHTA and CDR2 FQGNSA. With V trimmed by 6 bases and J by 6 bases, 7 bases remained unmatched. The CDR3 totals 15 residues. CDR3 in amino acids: CASRPPGTGGNEQFF. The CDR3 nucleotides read TGTGCCAGCAGACCTCCCGGGACAGGGGGCAATGAGCAGTTCTTC.

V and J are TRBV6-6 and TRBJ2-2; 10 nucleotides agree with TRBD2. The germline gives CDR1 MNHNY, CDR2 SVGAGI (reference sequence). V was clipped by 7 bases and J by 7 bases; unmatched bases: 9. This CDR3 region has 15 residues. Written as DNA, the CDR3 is TGTGCCAGCACCCCCACCCGACTAGCGGGCGGGGAGCTGTTTTTT. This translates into CASTPTRLAGGELFF.

The CDR3 loop reads CASSEFGGAYEQYF. The CDR3, as DNA: TGCGCCAGCAGTGAGTTCGGGGGGGCCTACGAGCAGTACTTC. The chain combines TRBV10-1 with TRBJ2-7; 8 bases agree with TRBD2. The CDR3 is made up of 14 amino acids. Germline-derived CDR1 and CDR2 are WNHNN and SYGVQD (reference sequence). V was pared by 1 base and J by 2 bases, with 1 base of the junction left unmatched.

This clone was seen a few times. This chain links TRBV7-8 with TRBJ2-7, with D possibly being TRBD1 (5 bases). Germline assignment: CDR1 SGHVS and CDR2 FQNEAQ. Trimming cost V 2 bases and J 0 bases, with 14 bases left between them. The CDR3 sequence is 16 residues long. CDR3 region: CASSLHRTDISYEQYF. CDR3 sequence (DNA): TGTGCCAGCAGCTTACATAGGACGGACATCTCCTACGAGCAGTACTTC. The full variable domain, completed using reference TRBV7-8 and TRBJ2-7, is GAGVSQSPRYKVAKRGQDVALRCDPISGHVSLFWYQQALGQGPEFLTYFQNEAQLDKSGLPSDRFFAERPEGSVSTLKIQRTQQEDSAVYLCASSLHRTDISYEQYFGPGTRLTVT.

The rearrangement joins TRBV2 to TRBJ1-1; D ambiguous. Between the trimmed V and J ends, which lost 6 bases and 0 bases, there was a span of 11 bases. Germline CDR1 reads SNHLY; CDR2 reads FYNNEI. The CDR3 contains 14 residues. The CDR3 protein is CASSVQQMNTEAFF. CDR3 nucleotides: TGTGCCAGCAGCGTACAGCAAATGAACACTGAAGCTTTCTTT.

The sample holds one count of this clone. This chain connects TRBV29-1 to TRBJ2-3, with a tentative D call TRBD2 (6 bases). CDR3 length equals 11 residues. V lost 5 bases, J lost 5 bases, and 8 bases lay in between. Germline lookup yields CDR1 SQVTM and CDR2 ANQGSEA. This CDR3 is CSVRLGDTQYF. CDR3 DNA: TGCAGCGTTAGACTAGGAGATACGCAGTATTTT.

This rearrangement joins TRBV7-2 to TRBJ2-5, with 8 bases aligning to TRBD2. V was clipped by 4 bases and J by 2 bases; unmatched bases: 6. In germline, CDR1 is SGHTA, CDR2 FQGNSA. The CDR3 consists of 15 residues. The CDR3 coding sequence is TGTGCCAGCAGCTCCCTGGGACTAGAGCAAGAGACCCAGTACTTC. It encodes CASSSLGLEQETQYF.

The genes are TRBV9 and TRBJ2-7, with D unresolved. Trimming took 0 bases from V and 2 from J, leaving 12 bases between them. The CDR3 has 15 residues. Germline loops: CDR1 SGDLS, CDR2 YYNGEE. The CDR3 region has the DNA TGTGCCAGCAGCGTAGCCTCAAACAACCCCTACGAGCAGTACTTC. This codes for CASSVASNNPYEQYF.

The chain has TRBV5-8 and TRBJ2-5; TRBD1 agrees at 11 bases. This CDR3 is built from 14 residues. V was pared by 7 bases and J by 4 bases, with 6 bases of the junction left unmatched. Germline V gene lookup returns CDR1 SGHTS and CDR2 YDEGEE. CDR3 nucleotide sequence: TGTGCCAGCGGACAGGGGGCGTTCTCAGAGACCCAGTACTTC. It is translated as CASGQGAFSETQYF. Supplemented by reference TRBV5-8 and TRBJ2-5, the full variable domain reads EAGVTQSPTHLIKTRGQQATLRCSPISGHTSVYWYQQALGLGLQFLLWYDEGEERNRGNFPPRFSGRQFPNYSSELNVNALELEDSALYLCASGQGAFSETQYFGPGTRLLVL.

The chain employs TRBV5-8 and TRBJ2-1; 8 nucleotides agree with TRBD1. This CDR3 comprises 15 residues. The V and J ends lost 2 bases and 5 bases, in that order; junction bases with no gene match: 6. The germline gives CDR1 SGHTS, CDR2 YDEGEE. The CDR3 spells CASSLVWTGNNEQFF. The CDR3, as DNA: TGTGCCAGCAGCTTAGTCTGGACAGGGAACAATGAGCAGTTCTTC.

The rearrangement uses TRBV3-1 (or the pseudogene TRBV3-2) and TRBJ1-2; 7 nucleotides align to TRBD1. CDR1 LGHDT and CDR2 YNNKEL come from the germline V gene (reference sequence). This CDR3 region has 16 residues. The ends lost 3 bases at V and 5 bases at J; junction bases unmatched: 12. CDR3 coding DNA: TGTGCCAGCAGCCACGCAGGGGGTGACCTTCGGTATGGCTACACCTTC. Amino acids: CASSHAGGDLRYGYTF.

The CDR3 is CASSPMTGGYTF. The CDR3 DNA reads as TGTGCCAGCAGTCCGATGACAGGAGGCTACACCTTC. V is TRBV28 and J is TRBJ1-2; weak D call: TRBD1 (6 bases). V was shortened by 5 bases and J by 8 bases, with 12 bases between the two germline ends. Germline-derived CDR1 and CDR2 are MDHEN and SYDVKM. CDR3 length: 12 amino acids.